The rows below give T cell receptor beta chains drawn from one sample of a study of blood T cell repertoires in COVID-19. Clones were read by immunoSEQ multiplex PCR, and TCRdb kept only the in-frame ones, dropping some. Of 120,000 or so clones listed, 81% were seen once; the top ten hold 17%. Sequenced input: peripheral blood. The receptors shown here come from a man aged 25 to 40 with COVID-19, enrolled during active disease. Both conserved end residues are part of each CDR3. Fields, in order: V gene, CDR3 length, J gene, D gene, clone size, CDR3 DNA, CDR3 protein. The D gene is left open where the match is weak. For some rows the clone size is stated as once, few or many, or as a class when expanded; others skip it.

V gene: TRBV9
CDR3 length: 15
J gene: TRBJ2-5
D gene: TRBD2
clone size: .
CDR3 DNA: TGTGCCAGCAGCGTAGCCGGGACTAGTGGTGAGACCCAGTACTTC
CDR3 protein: CASSVAGTSGETQYF

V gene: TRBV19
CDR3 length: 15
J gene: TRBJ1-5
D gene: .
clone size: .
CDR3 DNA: TGTGCCAGTAGTATTGTCCCCTCTAGCAATCAGCCCCAGCATTTT
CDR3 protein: CASSIVPSSNQPQHF

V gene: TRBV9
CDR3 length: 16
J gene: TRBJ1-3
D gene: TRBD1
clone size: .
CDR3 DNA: TGTGCCAGCAGCCCGAGGACAGGCTACTCTGGAAACACCATATATTTT
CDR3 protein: CASSPRTGYSGNTIYF

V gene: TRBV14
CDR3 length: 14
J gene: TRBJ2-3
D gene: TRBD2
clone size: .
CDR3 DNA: TGTGCCAGCAGCCAGGACCTCGGGAGGGGTGCGCAGTATTTT
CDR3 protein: CASSQDLGRGAQYF

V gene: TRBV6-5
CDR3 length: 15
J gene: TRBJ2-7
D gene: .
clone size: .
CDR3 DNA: TGTGCCAGCAGTTACTCGAAGGGACTCGGGGGCGAGCAGTACTTC
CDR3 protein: CASSYSKGLGGEQYF

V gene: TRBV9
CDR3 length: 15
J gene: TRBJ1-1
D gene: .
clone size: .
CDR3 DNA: TGTGCCAGCAGCGTAGAAGTAGCGCCGGGCACTGAAGCTTTCTTT
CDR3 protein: CASSVEVAPGTEAFF

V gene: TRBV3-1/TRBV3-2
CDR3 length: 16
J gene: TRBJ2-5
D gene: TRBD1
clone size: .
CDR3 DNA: TGTGCCAGCAGCCCAGACAGGGGGCTGGGTATAGAGACCCAGTACTTC
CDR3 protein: CASSPDRGLGIETQYF

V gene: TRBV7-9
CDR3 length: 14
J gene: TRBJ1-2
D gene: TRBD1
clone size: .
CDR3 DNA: TGTGCCAGCAGCTTAGGAACAGGGGATTCTGGCTACACCTTC
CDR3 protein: CASSLGTGDSGYTF

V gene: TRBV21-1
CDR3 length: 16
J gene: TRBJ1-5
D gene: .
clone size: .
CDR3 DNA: TGTGCCAGCAGCAAGCCCCCTGACAGGGTTAATCAGCCCCAGCATTTT
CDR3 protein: CASSKPPDRVNQPQHF

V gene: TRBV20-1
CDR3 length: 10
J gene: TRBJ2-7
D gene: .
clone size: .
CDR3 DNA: TGCAGTGCCCAGGGCTACGAGCAGTACTTC
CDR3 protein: CSAQGYEQYF

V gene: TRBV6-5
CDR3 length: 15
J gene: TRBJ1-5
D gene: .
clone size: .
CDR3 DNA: TGTGCCAGCAGTTACTCGTCAGGCGCTAATCAGCCCCAGCATTTT
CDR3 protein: CASSYSSGANQPQHF

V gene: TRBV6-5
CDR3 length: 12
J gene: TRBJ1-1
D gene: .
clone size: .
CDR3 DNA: TGTGCCAGCAGTTACATGGGAGTTGAAGCTTTCTTT
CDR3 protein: CASSYMGVEAFF

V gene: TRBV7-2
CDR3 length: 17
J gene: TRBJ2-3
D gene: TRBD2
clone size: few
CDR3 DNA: TGTGCCAGCAGCTTATTAGGGGGGGGGACTAGATCGGATACGCAGTATTTT
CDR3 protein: CASSLLGGGTRSDTQYF

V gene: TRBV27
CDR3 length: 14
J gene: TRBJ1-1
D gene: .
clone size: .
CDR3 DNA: TGTGCCAGCAGTTTATTTGTCATGAACACTGAAGCTTTCTTT
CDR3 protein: CASSLFVMNTEAFF

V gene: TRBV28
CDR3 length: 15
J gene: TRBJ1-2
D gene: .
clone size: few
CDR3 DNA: TGTGCCAGCAGTTTGAATGCAGGGCCAAACTATGGCTACACCTTC
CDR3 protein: CASSLNAGPNYGYTF

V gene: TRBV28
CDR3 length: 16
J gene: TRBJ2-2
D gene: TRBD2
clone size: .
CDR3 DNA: TGTGCCAGCAGTTTACTAGCGGGAGGGAACACCGGGGAGCTGTTTTTT
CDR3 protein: CASSLLAGGNTGELFF

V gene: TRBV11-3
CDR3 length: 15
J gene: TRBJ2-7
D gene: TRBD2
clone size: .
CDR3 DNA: TGTGCCAGCAGCGTACTAGCGGGAGTTTACAACGAGCAGTACTTC
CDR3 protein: CASSVLAGVYNEQYF

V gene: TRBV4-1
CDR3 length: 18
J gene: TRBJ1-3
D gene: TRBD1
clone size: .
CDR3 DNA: TGCGCCAGCAGCCATGGACAGGGTTTATCGGGCTCTGGAAACACCATATATTTT
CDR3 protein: CASSHGQGLSGSGNTIYF

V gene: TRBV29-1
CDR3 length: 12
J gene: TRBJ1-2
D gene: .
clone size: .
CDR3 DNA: TGCAGCGTTGGGCAGGGGCCCGCCGGAACCCTCTTC
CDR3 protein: CSVGQGPAGTLF

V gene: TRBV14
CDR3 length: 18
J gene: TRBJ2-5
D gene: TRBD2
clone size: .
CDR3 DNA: TGTGCCAGCAGCCGGAAACTAGCGGGAGGACGAAACCAAGAGACCCAGTACTTC
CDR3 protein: CASSRKLAGGRNQETQYF

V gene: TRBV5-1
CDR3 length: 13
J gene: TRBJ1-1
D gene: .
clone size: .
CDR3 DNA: TGCGCCAGCAGCCAGAACAGAGACACTGAAGCTTTCTTT
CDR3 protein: CASSQNRDTEAFF

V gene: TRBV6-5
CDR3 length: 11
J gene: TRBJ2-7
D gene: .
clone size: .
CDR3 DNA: TGTGCCAGCAGAGGAGGCTACGAGCAGTACTTC
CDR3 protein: CASRGGYEQYF

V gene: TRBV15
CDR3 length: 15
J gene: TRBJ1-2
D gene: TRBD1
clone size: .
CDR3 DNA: TGTGCCACCAGCCCTCGGACAGGGGCTAACTATGGCTACACCTTC
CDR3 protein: CATSPRTGANYGYTF

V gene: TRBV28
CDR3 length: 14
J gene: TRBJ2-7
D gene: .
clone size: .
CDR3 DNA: TGTGCCAGCAGTTTATTTGGGGCCACCTACGAGCAGTACTTC
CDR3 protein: CASSLFGATYEQYF

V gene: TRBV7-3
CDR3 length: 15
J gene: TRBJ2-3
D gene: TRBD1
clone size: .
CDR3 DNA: TGTGCCAGCAGTTCAACAGGGGTCCCCACAGATACGCAGTATTTT
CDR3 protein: CASSSTGVPTDTQYF

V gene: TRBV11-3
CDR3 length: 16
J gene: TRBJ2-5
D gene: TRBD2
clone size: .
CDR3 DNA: TGTGCCAGCAGCCCCTATGGGCGGGGGAGGCAAGAGACCCAGTACTTC
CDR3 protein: CASSPYGRGRQETQYF

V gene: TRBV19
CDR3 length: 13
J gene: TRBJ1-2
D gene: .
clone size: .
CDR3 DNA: TGTGCCAGTAGTATGCAGGGCAACTATGGCTACACCTTC
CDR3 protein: CASSMQGNYGYTF

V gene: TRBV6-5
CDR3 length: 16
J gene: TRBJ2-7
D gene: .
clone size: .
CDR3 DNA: TGTGCCAGCAGTTACTCGAAGCAGGGCCACTCCTACGAGCAGTACTTC
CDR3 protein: CASSYSKQGHSYEQYF

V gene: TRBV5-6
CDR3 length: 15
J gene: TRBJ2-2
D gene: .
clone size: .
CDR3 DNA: TGTGCCAGCAGCTTGGACAGGGATTACACCGGGGAGCTGTTTTTT
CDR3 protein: CASSLDRDYTGELFF

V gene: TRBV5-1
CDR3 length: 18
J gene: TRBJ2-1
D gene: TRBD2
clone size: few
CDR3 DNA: TGCGCCAGCAGCGGCGGCGCCACCGGGACTAGAGCCTACAATGAGCAGTTCTTC
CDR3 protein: CASSGGATGTRAYNEQFF

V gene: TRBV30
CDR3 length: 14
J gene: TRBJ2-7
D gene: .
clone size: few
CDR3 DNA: TGTGCCTGGAGTGGTATCGGGAACCATGACGAGCAGTACTTC
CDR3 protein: CAWSGIGNHDEQYF

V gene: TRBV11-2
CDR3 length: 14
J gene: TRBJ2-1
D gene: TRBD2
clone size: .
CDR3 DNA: TGTGCCAGCAGCTTACTAAGCGGGGACAATGAGCAGTTCTTC
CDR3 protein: CASSLLSGDNEQFF

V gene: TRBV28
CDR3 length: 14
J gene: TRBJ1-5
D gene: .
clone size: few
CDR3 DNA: TGTGCCAGCAGTTTCCTTCAGGGTGTGGGGCCCCAGCATTTT
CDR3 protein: CASSFLQGVGPQHF

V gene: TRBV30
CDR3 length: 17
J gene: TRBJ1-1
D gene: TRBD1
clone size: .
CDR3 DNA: TGTGCCTGGAGTGCCCTCCGGACAGGGGGTGGGAACACTGAAGCTTTCTTT
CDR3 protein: CAWSALRTGGGNTEAFF

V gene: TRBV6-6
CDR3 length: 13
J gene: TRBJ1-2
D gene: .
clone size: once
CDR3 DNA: TGTGCCAGCACCAAAAGGCTGGAGAGTGGCTACACCTTC
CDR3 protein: CASTKRLESGYTF

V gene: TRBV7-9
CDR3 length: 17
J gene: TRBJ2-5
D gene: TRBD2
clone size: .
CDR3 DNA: TGTGCCAGCAGCCCTCCCTGGGGAGCGGGGGTCAGAGAGACCCAGTACTTC
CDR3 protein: CASSPPWGAGVRETQYF

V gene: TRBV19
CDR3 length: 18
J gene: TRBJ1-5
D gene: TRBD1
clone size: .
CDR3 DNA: TGTGCCAGTAGTATGTCGGGACAGGGGGCCCTGACCAATCAGCCCCAGCATTTT
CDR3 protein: CASSMSGQGALTNQPQHF

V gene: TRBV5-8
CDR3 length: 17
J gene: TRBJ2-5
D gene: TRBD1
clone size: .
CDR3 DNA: TGTGCCAGCAGCTTGGGGGTGGACAGGGTGTACCAAGAGACCCAGTACTTC
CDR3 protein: CASSLGVDRVYQETQYF

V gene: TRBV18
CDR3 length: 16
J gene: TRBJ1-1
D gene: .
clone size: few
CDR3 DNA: TGTGCCAGCTCACTTCTCTCTCAGGGAAGTAACACTGAAGCTTTCTTT
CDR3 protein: CASSLLSQGSNTEAFF

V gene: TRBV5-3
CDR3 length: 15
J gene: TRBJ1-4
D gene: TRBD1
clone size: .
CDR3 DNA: TGTGCCAGAAGCTCGGAAGACAGGGGGACTGAAAAACTGTTTTTT
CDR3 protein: CARSSEDRGTEKLFF

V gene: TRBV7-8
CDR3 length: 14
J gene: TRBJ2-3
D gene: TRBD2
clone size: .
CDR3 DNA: TGTGCCAGCCTAGCGGGGGCATTCACAGATACGCAGTATTTT
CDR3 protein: CASLAGAFTDTQYF

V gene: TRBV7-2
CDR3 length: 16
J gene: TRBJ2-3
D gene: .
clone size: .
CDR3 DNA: TGTGCCAGCAGCTTGGGCGGCCTCGGGGTTGTGGATACGCAGTATTTT
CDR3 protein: CASSLGGLGVVDTQYF

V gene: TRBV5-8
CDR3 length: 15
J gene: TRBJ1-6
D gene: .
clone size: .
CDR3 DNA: TGTGCCAGCAGCTTTATTATCGCGTATAATTCACCCCTCCACTTT
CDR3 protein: CASSFIIAYNSPLHF

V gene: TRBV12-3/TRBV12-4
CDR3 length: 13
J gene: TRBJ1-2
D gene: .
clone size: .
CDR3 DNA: TGTGCCAGCACCTATCCCAGGGGCTATGGCTACACCTTC
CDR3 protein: CASTYPRGYGYTF